The TCR beta chain under discussion was sequenced for a study of breast tumors, draining lymph nodes, adjacent tissues. Axillary draining lymph nodes of breast cancer patients supplied the node samples. Study-wide results and caveats: Data only fit, rather than demonstrated, lymph node origin of most tumor T cells. Compared with basal-like, luminal-like tumors shared significantly more repertoire with nontumor tissue. Compared with lymph nodes, tumors were less diverse; compared with nontumor tissue, more.

MiXCR was run by TCRdb on the multiplex PCR reads, yielding one entry per CDR3 protein. The sample contains approximately 280,000 distinct CDR3 sequences, 30% of which appear only once. V lost 1 base and J lost 0, with 13 bases in between. Germline CDR1 is LNHDA and CDR2 is SQIVND (reference sequence). The CDR3 extends over 17 amino acids. This clonotype has a count of ten or more. Its antigen is still unknown. The sequencing sample was made of axillary lymph node tissue. The source is a female donor with breast cancer. Some clones in this sample may be carry-over from other donors' samples. The chain employs TRBV19 and TRBJ2-1; D is perhaps TRBD2 (5 bases). CDR3 amino acids: CASSIGGPLASYNEQFF. The CDR3 coding sequence is TGTGCCAGTAGTATAGGAGGGCCGTTGGCCTCCTACAATGAGCAGTTCTTC.